The rows below give T cell receptor beta chains drawn from one sample of a study of blood T cell repertoires in COVID-19. Clones were sequenced by immunoSEQ multiplex PCR, and TCRdb holds only the in-frame ones, with some missing. The data hold 45,000 to 65,000 clones, with approximately 86% observed a single time. The sample comprised peripheral blood. The receptors here all came from an older man with active COVID-19. Each CDR3 is given with its conserved first and last residue. Each record gives: J gene, V gene, CDR3 protein.

TRBJ2-3 | TRBV7-2 | CASSFRGLQDGTQYF
TRBJ2-1 | TRBV2 | CASSGGLAAYNEQFF
TRBJ2-7 | TRBV5-8 | CASSIRTGNRYEQYF
TRBJ1-6 | TRBV3-1/TRBV3-2 | CASSQVEGNSPLHF
TRBJ2-7 | TRBV12-3/TRBV12-4 | CASTTGGAYEQYF
TRBJ2-1 | TRBV27 | CASSRYLGTGINEQFF
TRBJ1-5 | TRBV7-8 | CASSGGQLTFSNQPQHF
TRBJ2-7 | TRBV12-3/TRBV12-4 | CASSPTQSYEQYF
TRBJ1-2 | TRBV19 | CASSRDRGRDYGYTF
TRBJ2-7 | TRBV28 | CASSLAGHLEATYEQYF
TRBJ2-1 | TRBV11-2 | CASSLDSGQSSYNEQFF
TRBJ2-3 | TRBV6-5 | CASKYTSGRGDTQYF
TRBJ1-1 | TRBV5-1 | CASSSFPGGEAFF
TRBJ2-7 | TRBV4-1 | CASSQQFGGGSVYEQYF
TRBJ2-3 | TRBV28 | CASRAVPDTQYF
TRBJ2-1 | TRBV7-2 | CASSLAYYPPSGRGRANEQFF
TRBJ2-7 | TRBV10-1 | CASSEGFWGSPYEQYF